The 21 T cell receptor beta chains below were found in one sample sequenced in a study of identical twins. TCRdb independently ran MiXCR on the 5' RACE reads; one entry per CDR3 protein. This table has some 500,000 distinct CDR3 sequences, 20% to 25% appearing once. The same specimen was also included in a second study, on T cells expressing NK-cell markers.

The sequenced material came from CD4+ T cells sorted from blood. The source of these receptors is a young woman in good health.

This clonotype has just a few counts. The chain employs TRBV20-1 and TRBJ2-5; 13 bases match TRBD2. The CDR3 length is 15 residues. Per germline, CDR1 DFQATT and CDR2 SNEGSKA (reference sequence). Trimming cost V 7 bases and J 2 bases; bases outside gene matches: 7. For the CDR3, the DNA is TGCAGTGGCGTGACTAGCGGGAGGAGACAAGAGACCCAGTACTTC. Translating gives CSGVTSGRRQETQYF.

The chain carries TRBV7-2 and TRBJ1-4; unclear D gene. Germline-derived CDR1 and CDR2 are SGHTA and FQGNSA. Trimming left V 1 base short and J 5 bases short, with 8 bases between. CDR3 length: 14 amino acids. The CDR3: CASSLVGRNEKLFF. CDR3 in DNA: TGTGCCAGCAGCTTAGTCGGGAGGAATGAAAAACTGTTTTTT.

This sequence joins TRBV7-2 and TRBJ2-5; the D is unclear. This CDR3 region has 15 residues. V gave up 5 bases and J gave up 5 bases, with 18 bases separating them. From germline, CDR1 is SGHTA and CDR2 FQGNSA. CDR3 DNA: TGTGCCAGCAGCCGGATCGATGGGCGTAGGGAGACCCAGTACTTC. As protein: CASSRIDGRRETQYF. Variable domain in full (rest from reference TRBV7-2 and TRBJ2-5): GAGVSQSPSNKVTEKGKDVELRCDPISGHTALYWYRQSLGQGLEFLIYFQGNSAPDKSGLPSDRFSAERTGGSVSTLTIQRTQQEDSAVYLCASSRIDGRRETQYFGPGTRLLVL.

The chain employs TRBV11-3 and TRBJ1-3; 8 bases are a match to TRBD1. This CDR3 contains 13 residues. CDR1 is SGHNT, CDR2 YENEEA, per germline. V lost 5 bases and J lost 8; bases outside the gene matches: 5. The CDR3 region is CASSKRQGHTIYF. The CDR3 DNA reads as TGTGCCAGCAGCAAGCGACAGGGGCACACCATATATTTT.

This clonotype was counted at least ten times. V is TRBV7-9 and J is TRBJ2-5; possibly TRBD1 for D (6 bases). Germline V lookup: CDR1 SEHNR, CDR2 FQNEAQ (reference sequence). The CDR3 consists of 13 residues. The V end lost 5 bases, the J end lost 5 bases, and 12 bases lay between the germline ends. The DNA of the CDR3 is TGTGCCAGCAGCCACAGGGCGTCGGAGACCCAGTACTTC. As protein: CASSHRASETQYF.

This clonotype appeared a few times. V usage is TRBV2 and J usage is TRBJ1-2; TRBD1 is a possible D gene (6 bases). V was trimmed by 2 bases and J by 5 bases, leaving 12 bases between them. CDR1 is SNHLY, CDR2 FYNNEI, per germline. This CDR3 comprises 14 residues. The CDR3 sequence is CASSERRDKYGYTF. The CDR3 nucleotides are TGTGCCAGCAGTGAACGGAGGGACAAGTATGGCTACACCTTC. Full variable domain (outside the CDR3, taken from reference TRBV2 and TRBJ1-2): EPEVTQTPSHQVTQMGQEVILRCVPISNHLYFYWYRQILGQKVEFLVSFYNNEISEKSEIFDDQFSVERPDGSNFTLKIRSTKLEDSAMYFCASSERRDKYGYTFGSGTRLTVV.

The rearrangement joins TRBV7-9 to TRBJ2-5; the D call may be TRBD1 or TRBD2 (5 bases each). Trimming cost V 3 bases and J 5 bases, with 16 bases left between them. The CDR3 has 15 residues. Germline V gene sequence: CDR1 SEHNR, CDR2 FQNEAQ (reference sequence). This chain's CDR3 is CASSFLRQRGETQYF. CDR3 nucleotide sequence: TGTGCCAGCAGCTTCCTTAGACAGCGAGGGGAGACCCAGTACTTC. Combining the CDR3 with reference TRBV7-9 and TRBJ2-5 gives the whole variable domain DTGVSQNPRHKITKRGQNVTFRCDPISEHNRLYWYRQTLGQGPEFLTYFQNEAQLEKSRLLSDRFSAERPKGSFSTLEIQRTEQGDSAMYLCASSFLRQRGETQYFGPGTRLLVL.

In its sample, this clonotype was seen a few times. Here the CDR3 reads CASRREGEQYF. DNA of the CDR3: TGCGCCAGCCGCCGCGAGGGCGAGCAGTACTTC. The V gene is TRBV5-1, the J gene TRBJ2-7; TRBD2 is a possible D gene (5 bases). Germline V gene sequence: CDR1 SGHRS, CDR2 YFSETQ. V was clipped by 7 bases and J by 6 bases, with 11 bases between them. This CDR3 is built from 11 residues.

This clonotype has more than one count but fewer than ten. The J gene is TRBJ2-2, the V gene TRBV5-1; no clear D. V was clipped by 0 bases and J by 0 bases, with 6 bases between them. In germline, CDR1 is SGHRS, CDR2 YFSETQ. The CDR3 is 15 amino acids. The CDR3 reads CASSLERSNTGELFF. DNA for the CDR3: TGCGCCAGCAGCTTGGAGCGATCGAACACCGGGGAGCTGTTTTTT. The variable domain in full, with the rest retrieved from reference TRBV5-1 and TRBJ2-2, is KAGVTQTPRYLIKTRGQQVTLSCSPISGHRSVSWYQQTPGQGLQFLFEYFSETQRNKGNFPGRFSGRQFSNSRSEMNVSTLELGDSALYLCASSLERSNTGELFFGEGSRLTVL.

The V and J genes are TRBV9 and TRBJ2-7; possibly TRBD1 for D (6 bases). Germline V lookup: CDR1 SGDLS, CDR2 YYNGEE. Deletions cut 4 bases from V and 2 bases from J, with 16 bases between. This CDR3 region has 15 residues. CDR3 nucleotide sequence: TGTGCCAGCAGCCCTTTGGGACAACCTACCTACGAGCAGTACTTC. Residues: CASSPLGQPTYEQYF. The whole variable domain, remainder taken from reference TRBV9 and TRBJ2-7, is DSGVTQTPKHLITATGQRVTLRCSPRSGDLSVYWYQQSLDQGLQFLIQYYNGEERAKGNILERFSAQQFPDLHSELNLSSLELGDSALYFCASSPLGQPTYEQYFGPGTRLTVT.

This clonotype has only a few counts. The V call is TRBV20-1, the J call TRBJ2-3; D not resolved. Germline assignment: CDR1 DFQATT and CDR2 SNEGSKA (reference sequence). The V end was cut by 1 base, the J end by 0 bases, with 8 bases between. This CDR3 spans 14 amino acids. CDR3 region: CSARGIASTDTQYF. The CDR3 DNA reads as TGCAGTGCTAGAGGGATAGCTAGCACAGATACGCAGTATTTT.

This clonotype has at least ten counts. The CDR3 region has the DNA TGCAGCGTTGGGGACAGTATCAATCAGCCCCAGCATTTT. Translation gives CSVGDSINQPQHF. The chain joins TRBV29-1 to TRBJ1-5, with TRBD1 matching over 7 bases. The CDR3 spans 13 residues. J gave up 3 bases and V 4 bases, and 3 bases lay outside the gene matches. Germline V gene sequence: CDR1 SQVTM, CDR2 ANQGSEA.

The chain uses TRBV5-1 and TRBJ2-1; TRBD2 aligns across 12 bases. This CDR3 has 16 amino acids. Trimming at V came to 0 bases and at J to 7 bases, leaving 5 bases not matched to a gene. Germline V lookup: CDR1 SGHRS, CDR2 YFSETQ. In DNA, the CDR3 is TGCGCCAGCAGCTTGGTACTAGCGGGAGGAGTGAATGAGCAGTTCTTC. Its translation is CASSLVLAGGVNEQFF.

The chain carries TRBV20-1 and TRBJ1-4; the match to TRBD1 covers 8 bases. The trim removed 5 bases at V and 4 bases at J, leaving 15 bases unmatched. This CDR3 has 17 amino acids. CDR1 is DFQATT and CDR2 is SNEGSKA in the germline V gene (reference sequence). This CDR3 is CSASGTGAVVGNEKLFF. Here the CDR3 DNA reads TGCAGTGCTTCCGGGACAGGAGCCGTTGTCGGTAATGAAAAACTGTTTTTT.

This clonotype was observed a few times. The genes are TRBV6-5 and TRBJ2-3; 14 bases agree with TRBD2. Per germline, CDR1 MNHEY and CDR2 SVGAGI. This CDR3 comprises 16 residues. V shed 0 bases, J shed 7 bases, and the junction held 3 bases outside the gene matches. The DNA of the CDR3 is TGTGCCAGCAGTTACTCGGGACTAGCGGGAGAGAATACGCAGTATTTT. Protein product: CASSYSGLAGENTQYF.

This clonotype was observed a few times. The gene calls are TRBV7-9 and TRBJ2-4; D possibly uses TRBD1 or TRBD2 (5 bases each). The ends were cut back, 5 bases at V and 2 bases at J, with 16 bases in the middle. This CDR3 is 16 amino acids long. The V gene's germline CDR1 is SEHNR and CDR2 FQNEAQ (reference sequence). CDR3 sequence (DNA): TGTGCCAGCAGCGGGGGAGTGCAGGGAACCAAAAACATTCAGTACTTC. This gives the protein CASSGGVQGTKNIQYF.

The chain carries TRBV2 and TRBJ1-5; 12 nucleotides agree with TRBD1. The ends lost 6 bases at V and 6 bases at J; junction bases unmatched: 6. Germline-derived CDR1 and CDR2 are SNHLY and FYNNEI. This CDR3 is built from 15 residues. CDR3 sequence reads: CASSEGQGAAQPQHF. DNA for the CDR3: TGTGCCAGCAGCGAGGGACAGGGGGCGGCTCAGCCCCAGCATTTT.

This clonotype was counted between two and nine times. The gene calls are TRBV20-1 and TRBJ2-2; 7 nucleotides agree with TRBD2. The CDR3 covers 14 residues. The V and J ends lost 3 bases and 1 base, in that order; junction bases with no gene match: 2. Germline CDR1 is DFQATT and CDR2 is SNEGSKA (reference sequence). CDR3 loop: CSARASGNTGELFF. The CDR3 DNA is TGCAGTGCTAGGGCTAGCGGGAACACCGGGGAGCTGTTTTTT.

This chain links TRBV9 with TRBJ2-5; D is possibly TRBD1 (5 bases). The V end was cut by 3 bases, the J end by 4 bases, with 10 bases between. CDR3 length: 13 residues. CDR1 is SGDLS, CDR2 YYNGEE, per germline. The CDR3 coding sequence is TGTGCCAGCAGCGCACCAGGGTCAGAGACCCAGTACTTC. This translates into CASSAPGSETQYF.

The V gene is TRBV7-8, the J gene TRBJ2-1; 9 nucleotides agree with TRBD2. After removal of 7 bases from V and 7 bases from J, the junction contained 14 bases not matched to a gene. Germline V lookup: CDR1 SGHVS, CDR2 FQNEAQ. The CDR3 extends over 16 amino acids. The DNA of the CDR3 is TGTGCCAGCACCCTGAAGAGACTAGCGGCCGTTAATGAGCAGTTCTTC. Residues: CASTLKRLAAVNEQFF.

The CDR3 DNA reads TGTGCCAGCAGTCTGGGGTTTAATGAAAAACTGTTTTTT. Encoded protein: CASSLGFNEKLFF. The chain uses TRBV28 and TRBJ1-4; D not certain. V lost 5 bases to trimming and J lost 4 bases, with 8 bases between them. CDR3 length: 13 residues. Germline-derived CDR1 and CDR2 are MDHEN and SYDVKM.